This TCR beta chain was retrieved from a study of blood T cell repertoires in COVID-19. Overall study: Material from acute and convalescent COVID-19 was sourced from the United States, Italy and Spain. Sample material is recorded as cDNA or gDNA derived from T cells, B-cell-depleted T cells, or PBMCs.

In the original workflow: Nucleated cell counts were estimated from reference gene primer amplification. Sequencing used immunoSEQ multiplex PCR; TCRdb keeps in-frame clones, though not all of them. V and J calls and clone size are those listed in that table; D and trimming were worked out from the DNA. The sample holds approximately 210,000 clones; about nine tenths are singletons and the top ten take more than 4.5%. Losses at the gene ends were 0 bases for V and 6 bases for J; bases not matched to a gene: 10. This CDR3 contains 17 residues. Germline lookup yields CDR1 KGHDR and CDR2 SFDVKD. The receptor's source is a woman aged 40 to 50 with acute or convalescent COVID-19. The rearrangement joins TRBV24-1 to TRBJ2-3; 8 bases are a match to TRBD1. Sequences were obtained from peripheral blood. CDR3 sequence: CATSDLQGAVEADTQYF. In nucleotides, the CDR3 is TGTGCCACCAGTGATTTGCAGGGGGCGGTAGAAGCCGATACGCAGTATTTT.